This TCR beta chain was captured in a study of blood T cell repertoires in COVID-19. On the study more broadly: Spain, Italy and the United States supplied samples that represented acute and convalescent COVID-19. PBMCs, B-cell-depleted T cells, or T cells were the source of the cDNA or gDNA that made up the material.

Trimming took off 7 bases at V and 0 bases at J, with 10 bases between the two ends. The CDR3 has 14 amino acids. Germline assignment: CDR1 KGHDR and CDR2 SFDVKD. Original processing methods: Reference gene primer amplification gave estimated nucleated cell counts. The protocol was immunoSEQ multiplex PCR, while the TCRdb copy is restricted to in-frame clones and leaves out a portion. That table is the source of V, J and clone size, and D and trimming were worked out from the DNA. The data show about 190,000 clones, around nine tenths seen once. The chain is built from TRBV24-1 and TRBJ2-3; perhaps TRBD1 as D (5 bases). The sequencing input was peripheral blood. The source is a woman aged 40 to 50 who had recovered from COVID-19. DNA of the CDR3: TGTGCCACCAGCGCGACAGAGAGCACAGATACGCAGTATTTT. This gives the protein CATSATESTDTQYF.